The 5 T cell receptor beta chains in this list originate from one sample, sequenced in a study of T cells in Graves' hyperthyroidism and ophthalmopathy. The source material, RNA transcripts, was used to amplify TCR beta CDR3 regions. The TCR CDR3 was amplified in a first-round RT-PCR using the HTBI primer set. Via MiXCR, TCRdb re-called the multiplex PCR reads, giving one row per CDR3 protein. The sample consists of 620,000 or so distinct CDR3 sequences, 13% to 15% of them appearing once. Sequenced material: blood. These receptors were collected from a woman aged 45-65 years with Graves' ophthalmopathy.

In its sample, this clonotype was seen a few times. The chain uses TRBV5-1 and TRBJ1-2; D uncertain. Germline V CDR1 and CDR2: SGHRS, YFSETQ. V lost 0 bases, J lost 5 bases, and 14 bases lay in between. The CDR3 sequence is 15 residues long. CDR3 protein: CASSLGPSVVYGYTF. In DNA, the CDR3 is TGCGCCAGCAGCTTGGGCCCCTCGGTCGTGTATGGCTACACCTTC. The full variable domain, rest sourced from reference TRBV5-1 and TRBJ1-2, is KAGVTQTPRYLIKTRGQQVTLSCSPISGHRSVSWYQQTPGQGLQFLFEYFSETQRNKGNFPGRFSGRQFSNSRSEMNVSTLELGDSALYLCASSLGPSVVYGYTFGSGTRLTVV.

This clonotype appeared many times. This chain links TRBV28 with TRBJ2-7; either TRBD1 or TRBD2 may supply D (6 bases each). The V end was cut by 3 bases, the J end by 6 bases, with 15 bases between. The germline CDR1 and CDR2 sequences are MDHEN and SYDVKM. The CDR3 loop spans 14 amino acids. CDR3 residues: CASSLPGGGGEQYF. DNA for the CDR3: TGTGCCAGCAGTTTGCCAGGCGGAGGGGGCGAGCAGTACTTC.

The genes are TRBV12-3 or TRBV12-4 and TRBJ1-4; no firm D call. This CDR3 has 12 amino acids. V was trimmed by 10 bases and J by 7 bases, leaving 13 bases between them. The CDR3 spells CATLRYGEKLFF. CDR3 bases: TGTGCCACCCTTCGATATGGTGAAAAACTGTTTTTT.

This clonotype was counted ten times or more. The rearrangement uses TRBV24-1 and TRBJ1-4, with a possible D match to TRBD1 (5 bases). Germline lookup yields CDR1 KGHDR and CDR2 SFDVKD. V was trimmed by 4 bases and J by 8 bases, leaving 19 bases between them. CDR3 length: 16 amino acids. CDR3 nucleotide sequence: TGTGCCACCAGTGAAGGAGGTTCGGGGCGCGGCGAAAAACTGTTTTTT. Translating it yields CATSEGGSGRGEKLFF.

This clonotype was counted ten times or more. V is TRBV3-2 and J is TRBJ2-7; TRBD1 is the table's D call, not checked against the DNA. TRBV3-2 counts as a pseudogene. This CDR3 contains 16 residues. CDR3 sequence: CASSHRINRAAYEQYF. The DNA of the CDR3 is TGTGCCAGCAGCCATCGAATTAACCGGGCCGCCTACGAGCAGTACTTC.